The 2 T cell receptor beta chains given below trace back to one sample, sequenced in a study of control samples from healthy donors and cancer patients. The data were produced by immunoSEQ multiplex PCR, yet TCRdb's version contains in-frame clones alone and is incomplete. The sample contains 85,000 to 95,000 clones, about nine tenths of which appear only once. The material sequenced was blood. The receptor source for this set is a woman aged 25-40 years in good health.

The chain carries TRBV7-9 and TRBJ2-1; 7 bases align to TRBD2. The CDR3 runs to 12 residues. In germline, CDR1 is SEHNR, CDR2 FQNEAQ (reference sequence). The V gene end was trimmed by 1 base and the J gene end by 12 bases; junction bases not matched to a gene: 3. Here the CDR3 DNA reads TGTGCCAGCAGCTTAGGTGGCGGGGGGCAGTTCTTC. It encodes CASSLGGGGQFF.

By its share, this clone is medium-sized (0.01 to 0.1%). CDR3 DNA: TGTGCCAGCAGCCCAGGGACAGATAATTCACCCCTCCACTTT. Translated, it gives CASSPGTDNSPLHF. V usage is TRBV6-4 and J usage is TRBJ1-6; 7 bases are a match to TRBD1. V trimming: 6 bases; J trimming: 5 bases; junction bases outside the gene matches: 4. CDR1 and CDR2 from the germline V gene are MRHNA and SNTAGT. This CDR3 spans 14 amino acids.